Only one count was recorded for the clone carrying this T cell receptor (beta chain). Treatment of any kind had been given to no patient before thyroid surgery. The sample belongs to a study of metastatic and nonmetastatic thyroid tumors. TCRdb re-processed the PCR reads through MiXCR. The sample records approximately 5,200 clones, 30% to 45% being singletons. Per germline, CDR1 SGHRS and CDR2 YFSETQ. V was clipped by 4 bases and J by 3 bases; unmatched bases: 8. The CDR3 length is 15 residues. The genes are TRBV5-1 and TRBJ2-7; 9 nucleotides align to TRBD1. Sequences were obtained from tumor tissue. The source is a male donor with papillary thyroid cancer or a benign thyroid nodule (not recorded which). Some clones in this sample may be carry-over from other donors' samples. The CDR3 sequence: CASSMGQGGGYEQYF. The CDR3 coding sequence is TGCGCCAGCAGCATGGGACAGGGCGGCGGCTACGAGCAGTACTTC. Variable domain in full (rest from reference TRBV5-1 and TRBJ2-7): KAGVTQTPRYLIKTRGQQVTLSCSPISGHRSVSWYQQTPGQGLQFLFEYFSETQRNKGNFPGRFSGRQFSNSRSEMNVSTLELGDSALYLCASSMGQGGGYEQYFGPGTRLTVT.